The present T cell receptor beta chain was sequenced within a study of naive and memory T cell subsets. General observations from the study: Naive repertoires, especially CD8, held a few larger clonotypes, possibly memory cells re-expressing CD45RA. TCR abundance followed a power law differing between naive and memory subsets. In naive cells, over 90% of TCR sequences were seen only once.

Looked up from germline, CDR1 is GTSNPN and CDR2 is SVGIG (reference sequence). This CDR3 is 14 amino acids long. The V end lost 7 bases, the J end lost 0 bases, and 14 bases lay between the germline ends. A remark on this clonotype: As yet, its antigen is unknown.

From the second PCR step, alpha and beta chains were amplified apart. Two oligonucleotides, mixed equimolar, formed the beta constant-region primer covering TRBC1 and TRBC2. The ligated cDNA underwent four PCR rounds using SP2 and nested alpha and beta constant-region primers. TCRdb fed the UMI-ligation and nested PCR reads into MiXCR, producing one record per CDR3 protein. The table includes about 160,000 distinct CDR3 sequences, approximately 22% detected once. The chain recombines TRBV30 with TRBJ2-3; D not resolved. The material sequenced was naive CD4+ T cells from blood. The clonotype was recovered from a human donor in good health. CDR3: CASLPPMSTDTQYF. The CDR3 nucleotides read TGTGCCTCTCTCCCGCCAATGAGCACAGATACGCAGTATTTT.